This T cell receptor beta chain originates from a study of beta chain features in type 1 diabetes (dated 2018 in TCRdb). For the wider study: Mean age, gender distribution, total cell number and subset yield did not differ between patients and healthy donors. A total of roughly 100 million sorted cells were examined across all samples, and RNA yield correlated strongly with the number of cells per subset. In the study, TCRB repertoires of sorted circulating CD4+ T cell subsets from recently diagnosed type 1 diabetes patients were compared with those of matched healthy donors. Naive and central memory subsets were obtained from all 30 or so donors, but regulatory and stem cell-like memory subsets were isolated from only 8 patients and roughly 8 healthy donors. Results the study describes overall, beyond this receptor: Type 1 diabetes patients showed a moderate but significant shortening of TCRB CDR3 length in all four CD4+ subsets. At VDJ recombination sites, type 1 diabetes patients had fewer insertions and more deleted nucleotides, which implies abnormalities in thymic rearrangement. Naive, central memory and regulatory TCRB repertoires appeared to be more alike among patients than among healthy donors. Because small numbers of individuals were included in the HLA sub-analyses, any influence of HLA type on TCRB rearrangement was left unresolved. Because cDNA was sequenced instead of genomic DNA, highly expressing activated cells could be over-represented, though the groups showed no difference in activation or CD3 levels. Shorter templates might have been favored by PCR, but patient and control samples were amplified and corrected together, so both groups would have been affected equally by any skew.

CDR1 and CDR2 were assigned from the germline V gene (reference sequence) as SGHNT and YYREEE. Trimming takes 4 bases from V and 2 bases from J, and the germline ends sit 13 bases apart. The CDR3 spans 15 residues, from the cysteine through the phenylalanine. Here the CDR3 DNA is all that survives: 45 bases in frame from base 1. There are a few counts of this clone. The clone's antigen remains unknown. No per-base quality is available; no much larger clone lies one base away. The High Capacity cDNA Reverse Transcription Kit was used to reverse transcribe all of the isolated RNA, meaning that expressed TCRB transcripts were what got sequenced. Naive, central memory and regulatory T cell samples underwent deep immunoSEQ sequencing, averaging approximately 3.5 million total reads per sample. Sorted cells were lysed in RLT buffer, and RNA was extracted using DNase-treated RNeasy Micro or Mini kits according to cell number. Each cell subset was processed separately to prevent cross-contamination, with patient and healthy donor samples processed together. Using the immunoSEQ multiplex PCR, TCRB sequences were amplified from cDNA into 87-bp fragments spanning the CDR3 region. Sequencing of the amplicons was performed on the Illumina HiSeq platform. The paper's data handling went like this. PCR bias was corrected computationally using synthetic template baselines, and reads within Hamming distance 2 were collapsed, with unmergeable singletons discarded. By aligning reads against IMGT, V, D and J genes, CDR3 length, and insertions or deletions at six rearrangement sites were assigned. Within each subset, clonotype counts were normalized to sorted cell number, after which true diversity and Gini coefficients were computed with the tcR R package. The overlap coefficient, calculated on TCRB nucleotide sequences, was used to quantify repertoire sharing. As a proxy for the pre-selection repertoire, out-of-frame TCRB sequences from naive cells were analyzed. Sourced from immuneACCESS, this table was stored by TCRdb with only in-frame sequences that have V and J called. A share of the clones is absent; for the studies checked, an unresolved V gene accounts for under half, and the remainder has no known explanation. D and trimming come from the DNA, and the V and J calls and clone size come from that table. This sample lists under 450,000 clones; about 16% were detected once. The ten largest clones represent about 0.018% of the sample.

Each donor gave one peripheral blood draw, roughly 120 mL on average, collected into heparinised tubes. A BD FACSAria II was used to sort naive, central memory, regulatory and stem cell-like memory CD4+ T cells with a panel that included CD45RO, CCR7, CD25, CD127, CD95 and CD27. All sorted populations exceeded 95% purity. Right away, PBMCs were isolated by Lymphoprep density gradient centrifugation and were stained directly, with no culture step. So that batch effects would be minimized, each experiment stained and sorted samples in pairs, pairing one healthy donor with one patient. The receptor comes from a woman under 30 in good health. In this chain, TRBV5-4 is recombined with TRBJ2-1, with a weak D call of TRBD2 (6 bases match). The sequenced sample consisted of naive CD4+ T cells from blood. The sample's cell subset or site label, decoded: true naive CD4+ T cells. The DNA reads as follows: TGTGCCAGCAGCCAGCGGGCACTAACCTACAATGAGCAGTTCTTC. It translates to CASSQRALTYNEQFF.